These 20 T cell receptor beta chains share one sample of origin, sequenced in a study of CD8 T cell repertoires and HIV-1 epitope variants (dated by TCRdb to the early 2020s). The library was built by means of the immunoSEQ multiplex PCR assay. Here the immuneACCESS table is served through TCRdb, limited to in-frame sequences with V and J called. Missing clones are a known gap in these copies; in checked studies unresolved V genes cover under half, and the rest lacks a known reason. The sample records more than 85,000 clones, 70% to 75% of which are singletons. 20% to 30% of the sample belongs to the ten largest clones. Source material: uncultured baseline CD8+ T cells from peripheral blood mononuclear cells (PBMCs). The receptor source for this set is a male donor with HIV.

The chain couples TRBV19 to TRBJ2-3, with a possible D match to TRBD2 (5 bases). From germline, CDR1 is LNHDA and CDR2 SQIVND (reference sequence). Trimming cost V 6 bases and J 11 bases, with 15 bases left between them. This CDR3 has 12 residues. The CDR3 here is CASRGAKGEQYF. The CDR3 region has the DNA TGTGCCAGTAGGGGAGCGAAGGGAGAGCAGTATTTT.

This clone was recorded once. The V and J genes are TRBV28 and TRBJ1-5; possible D gene TRBD1, 6 bases. The CDR3 has 15 amino acids. From germline, CDR1 is MDHEN and CDR2 SYDVKM. With 7 bases removed from V and 6 bases from J, the gap between germline ends came to 19 bases. This CDR3 is CASMPGGGRGQPQHF. The CDR3 DNA is TGTGCCAGCATGCCAGGTGGGGGGCGCGGTCAGCCCCAGCATTTT.

The chain employs TRBV5-6 and TRBJ1-5; possible D gene TRBD1, 6 bases. CDR1 and CDR2 from the germline V gene are SGHDT and YYEEEE. Deletions cut 1 base from V and 3 bases from J, with 11 bases between. CDR3 size: 15 residues. This CDR3 reads CASSLNRAINQPQHF. Written as DNA, the CDR3 is TGTGCCAGCAGCTTGAACAGGGCCATCAATCAGCCCCAGCATTTT.

The chain uses TRBV4-1 and TRBJ2-7; TRBD1 is a possible D gene (5 bases). V was shortened by 0 bases and J by 2 bases, with 11 bases between the two germline ends. This CDR3 is 15 amino acids long. CDR1 and CDR2 from the germline V gene are MGHRA and YSYEKL. The DNA for the CDR3 is TGCGCCAGCAGCCAAGAAAGCCCAGGGACCTACGAGCAGTACTTC. Amino acids: CASSQESPGTYEQYF.

V is TRBV10-1 and J is TRBJ2-1, with 11 bases aligning to TRBD2. Germline CDR1 WNHNN, CDR2 SYGVQD (reference sequence). Unmatched junction bases numbered 12, after V lost 8 bases and J lost 12 bases. CDR3 size: 14 residues. DNA of the CDR3: TGCGCCAGCGGACCGGGACTAGCGGTGGATAGGCAGTTCTTC. Protein product: CASGPGLAVDRQFF.

The chain uses TRBV28 and TRBJ2-6; no firm D call. The germline gives CDR1 MDHEN, CDR2 SYDVKM. V was clipped by 5 bases and J by 2 bases, with 10 bases between them. The CDR3 totals 15 residues. The CDR3 sequence: CASSPSDAGANVLTF. The CDR3 DNA reads as TGTGCCAGCAGTCCCTCAGATGCTGGGGCCAACGTCCTGACTTTC.

The genes are TRBV7-2 and TRBJ1-2, with 7 bases aligning to TRBD1. Germline-derived CDR1 and CDR2 are SGHTA and FQGNSA. V dropped 5 bases and J dropped 8; count of bases not matched to a gene: 8. CDR3 length: 13 amino acids. CDR3 region: CASSLRTGFGYTF. Here the CDR3 DNA reads TGTGCCAGCAGCCTCCGGACAGGCTTCGGCTACACCTTC.

V usage is TRBV4-2 and J usage is TRBJ1-6, with TRBD1 identical over 7 bases. In germline, CDR1 is LGHNA, CDR2 YNFKEQ. J was trimmed by 7 bases and V by 3 bases; bases with no gene match: 6. There are 15 residues in the CDR3. The chain's CDR3 is CASSQVDRENSPLHF. Here the CDR3 DNA reads TGTGCCAGCAGCCAGGTTGACAGGGAGAATTCACCCCTCCACTTT.

The J gene is TRBJ2-7, the V gene TRBV10-3, with D unresolved. Germline V gives CDR1 ENHRY, CDR2 SYGVKD. The CDR3 runs to 16 residues. The V end was cut by 1 base, the J end by 6 bases, with 19 bases between. CDR3 residues: CAISELLSTLGLEQYF. The CDR3 DNA sequence: TGTGCCATCAGTGAGTTACTATCTACTTTGGGCCTCGAGCAGTACTTC.

This clone was recorded once. The rearrangement links TRBV5-1 to TRBJ2-1; D possibly matches TRBD1 or TRBD2 (5 bases each). Germline V lookup: CDR1 SGHRS, CDR2 YFSETQ. Trimming removed 5 bases from V and 6 bases from J, with 15 bases in between. This CDR3 is built from 14 residues. The CDR3 reads CASRKTGLLNEQFF. DNA of the CDR3: TGCGCCAGCAGGAAGACGGGGCTCCTCAATGAGCAGTTCTTC.

The chain is built from TRBV2 and TRBJ1-1, with D hard to call. This CDR3 contains 14 residues. V lost 3 bases, J lost 1 base, and 9 bases lay in between. The germline V gene has CDR1 SNHLY and CDR2 FYNNEI. The CDR3 DNA reads as TGTGCCAGCAGTGATTTTTTTACGAACACTGAAGCTTTCTTT. Protein: CASSDFFTNTEAFF.

The rearrangement uses TRBV25-1 and TRBJ1-2; D is unresolved. Deletions cut 1 base from V and 4 bases from J, with 7 bases between. This CDR3 has 13 residues. Germline assignment: CDR1 MGHDK and CDR2 SYGVNS. The CDR3 bases are TGTGCCAGCAGTGAATGGATACCCTATGGCTACACCTTC. Amino acids: CASSEWIPYGYTF.

The chain is built from TRBV7-2 and TRBJ2-3, with D tentatively TRBD1 (5 bases). The V end was cut by 0 bases, the J end by 4 bases, with 5 bases between. CDR3 length equals 13 residues. Per germline, CDR1 SGHTA and CDR2 FQGNSA. For the CDR3, the DNA is TGTGCCAGCAGCTTAGCAGGGGCAGATACGCAGTATTTT. Translation gives CASSLAGADTQYF.

This clone was counted once. The gene calls are TRBV15 and TRBJ2-1; the D gene is possibly TRBD2 (6 bases). The CDR3 length is 17 residues. V lost 1 base to trimming and J lost 0 bases, with 13 bases between them. Germline V gene sequence: CDR1 LNHNV, CDR2 YYDKDF (reference sequence). CDR3 nucleotides: TGTGCCACCAGCAGAGGGGTAGGCGGGATCTCCTACAATGAGCAGTTCTTC. It translates to CATSRGVGGISYNEQFF.

The V call is TRBV5-4, the J call TRBJ2-2; 7 bases match TRBD2. The ends lost 2 bases at V and 3 bases at J; junction bases unmatched: 4. The CDR3 has 15 residues. Germline V CDR1 and CDR2: SGHNT, YYREEE (reference sequence). CDR3 in amino acids: CASSFGRGYTGELFF. In nucleotides, the CDR3 is TGTGCCAGCAGCTTTGGGCGGGGGTACACCGGGGAGCTGTTTTTT.

The CDR3, as DNA: TGTGCCAGTAGTATCGCACCGGGACACTCCTCCTACGAGCAGTACTTC. It translates to CASSIAPGHSSYEQYF. The rearrangement uses TRBV19 and TRBJ2-7; a weak D match, TRBD1 (6 bases). The CDR3 sequence is 16 residues long. Looked up from germline, CDR1 is LNHDA and CDR2 is SQIVND (reference sequence). Deletions cut 3 bases from V and 0 bases from J, with 15 bases between.

The genes are TRBV30 and TRBJ2-4; D may be TRBD2 (6 bases). This CDR3 has 18 amino acids. Deletions cut 0 bases from V and 0 bases from J, with 18 bases between. Germline assignment: CDR1 GTSNPN and CDR2 SVGIG (reference sequence). The CDR3 spells CAWSVWRARVSAKNIQYF. The CDR3 DNA is TGTGCCTGGAGTGTCTGGAGGGCGCGTGTTTCAGCCAAAAACATTCAGTACTTC. Full variable domain (outside the CDR3, taken from reference TRBV30 and TRBJ2-4): SQTIHQWPATLVQPVGSPLSLECTVEGTSNPNLYWYRQAAGRGLQLLFYSVGIGQISSEVPQNLSASRPQDRQFILSSKKLLLSDSGFYLCAWSVWRARVSAKNIQYFGAGTRLSVL.

This clone was seen more than once but under ten times. The chain employs TRBV7-2 and TRBJ1-6; D unresolved. The CDR3 loop spans 11 amino acids. Per the germline V gene, CDR1 is SGHTA and CDR2 is FQGNSA. Trimming cost V 2 bases and J 10 bases, with 3 bases left between them. The CDR3 region has the DNA TGTGCCAGCAGCTTATCATCACCCCTCCACTTT. Its translation is CASSLSSPLHF.

The V gene is TRBV6-5, the J gene TRBJ1-1; D remains ambiguous. Trimming removed 2 bases at V and 1 base at J, with 8 bases between. The germline V gene has CDR1 MNHEY and CDR2 SVGAGI. This CDR3 region has 14 residues. The chain's CDR3 is CASSYRASNTEAFF. The CDR3 nucleotides read TGTGCCAGCAGTTACCGGGCGTCGAACACTGAAGCTTTCTTT.

This clone was seen just once. The J gene is TRBJ1-1, the V gene TRBV25-1; 8 positions match TRBD1. Germline CDR1 MGHDK, CDR2 SYGVNS. V shed 5 bases and J 4 bases; nucleotides not matched to a gene: 18. The CDR3 is 18 residues long. CDR3 amino acids: CASSRSSGTGMRSTEAFF. The CDR3 DNA reads as TGTGCCAGCAGTAGATCGTCCGGGACAGGAATGCGGAGCACTGAAGCTTTCTTT.